This record looks at one TCR beta chain sequence and its context. Study members were between about 18 and 95 years old and lived in 20 to 25 US regions. Cohort allocation depended upon clinical history that participants reported. Profiling relied on immunoSEQ multiplex PCR, and the TCRdb table lists in-frame clones only, not all of them. The profile shows some 250,000 clones, over 75% of them singletons. This entry is derived from a study of blood T cell repertoires in COVID-19. About the study: Sites across the United States, Italy and Spain contributed samples from acute and convalescent COVID-19.

The CDR3 is made up of 17 amino acids. Germline values: CDR1 MGHRA, CDR2 YSYEKL. Trimming stripped 0 bases from V and 0 bases from J, with 12 bases between. Sequenced sample: PBMCs or T cells enriched from blood (not recorded which). This receptor was identified in a woman between 50 and 59 years old who had recovered from COVID-19. V and J are TRBV4-1 and TRBJ1-5; D may be TRBD1 (6 bases). The CDR3 is CASSQDRTDYSNQPQHF. CDR3 coding DNA: TGCGCCAGCAGCCAAGATAGGACAGATTATAGCAATCAGCCCCAGCATTTT.